The present T cell receptor beta chain was sequenced within a study of cytomegalovirus exposure and HLA in healthy donors. For the study at large: Early release data held around 80 million unique TCRs from HLA-typed donors.

Amplification used 60 Vbeta primers and 13 Jbeta primers. Assay used: immunoSEQ multiplex PCR; TCRdb lists only in-frame clones, some missing. The table for this sample gives about 130,000 clones. From germline, CDR1 is MNHEY and CDR2 SMNVEV (reference sequence). The CDR3 consists of 13 residues. The V gene end was trimmed by 7 bases and the J gene end by 5 bases; junction bases not matched to a gene: 2. The rearrangement uses TRBV27 and TRBJ2-3; 11 positions agree with TRBD2. The sample comprised PBMCs. The TCR sequence derives from a man aged 30-40 years in good health and CMV-seronegative. This CDR3 is CASKLAGVDTQYF. In DNA form, the CDR3 reads TGTGCCAGCAAACTAGCGGGAGTAGATACGCAGTATTTT.